The rows below give T cell receptor beta chains drawn from one sample of a study of blood T cell repertoires in COVID-19. TCRdb's table, derived via immunoSEQ multiplex PCR, lists solely in-frame clones and lacks some. Seen here are roughly 300,000 clones, 80% to 90% observed once, and the top ten hold 1.5%. The material sequenced was peripheral blood. The receptors here all came from a woman aged 40 to 55 who had recovered from COVID-19. Each CDR3 is given with its conserved first and last residue. The D gene is left open where the match is weak. Clone size is not always given. Where it is, it says once, few, many or a class for expanded clones.

V gene,clone size,D gene,J gene,CDR3 protein,CDR3 DNA
TRBV18,few,NA,TRBJ2-2,CASSPLRVGTGELFF,TGTGCCAGCTCACCCCTCAGGGTCGGAACCGGGGAGCTGTTTTTT
TRBV11-2,NA,NA,TRBJ2-5,CASSTGPRGQRTQYF,TGTGCCAGCAGCACGGGGCCCAGGGGCCAACGGACCCAGTACTTC
TRBV6-4,NA,TRBD1,TRBJ1-1,CASSDSLRTGDPRLNTEAFF,TGTGCCAGCAGTGACTCTCTTAGGACAGGGGACCCGCGACTGAACACTGAAGCTTTCTTT
TRBV2,NA,TRBD2,TRBJ2-7,CASTASGGVYEQYF,TGTGCCAGCACGGCTAGCGGGGGAGTCTACGAGCAGTACTTC
TRBV2,NA,NA,TRBJ2-1,CASGSRGAPNEQFF,TGTGCCAGCGGGTCCCGGGGGGCACCCAATGAGCAGTTCTTC
TRBV19,NA,NA,TRBJ2-1,CASSITGGGNEQFF,TGTGCCAGTAGTATTACAGGGGGGGGGAATGAGCAGTTCTTC
TRBV5-1,NA,NA,TRBJ2-3,CASSLLPSGTDTQYF,TGCGCCAGCAGCTTGTTACCCAGCGGTACAGATACGCAGTATTTT
TRBV2,few,TRBD1,TRBJ2-7,CASSAGTGGHEQYF,TGTGCCAGCAGCGCCGGGACAGGGGGGCACGAGCAGTACTTC
TRBV9,NA,NA,TRBJ1-1,CASSERTDYAEAFF,TGTGCCAGCAGCGAACGGACGGACTACGCTGAAGCTTTCTTT
TRBV27,NA,TRBD1,TRBJ1-2,CASSPGTGVPSGGYTF,TGTGCCAGCAGCCCCGGGACAGGGGTCCCCTCAGGTGGCTACACCTTC
TRBV10-2,NA,NA,TRBJ1-4,CASSEYGGNEKLFF,TGCGCCAGCAGTGAGTATGGCGGGAATGAAAAACTGTTTTTT
TRBV18,NA,NA,TRBJ1-3,CASSPPNSGNTIYF,TGTGCCAGCTCACCACCTAACTCTGGAAACACCATATATTTT
TRBV5-1,NA,NA,TRBJ1-1,CASSLDSGVNTEAFF,TGCGCCAGCAGCTTGGATTCAGGGGTGAACACTGAAGCTTTCTTT
TRBV29-1,NA,NA,TRBJ1-1,CSVLPGRSTEAFF,TGCAGCGTCTTACCGGGGAGGTCCACTGAAGCTTTCTTT
TRBV29-1,NA,TRBD2,TRBJ2-1,CSVPKGGGAYEQFF,TGCAGCGTACCTAAAGGCGGGGGGGCCTATGAGCAGTTCTTC
TRBV27,once,TRBD1,TRBJ1-2,CASSPGPGQGAPGYTF,TGTGCCAGCAGTCCGGGCCCGGGACAGGGGGCGCCTGGCTACACCTTC
TRBV7-3,few,TRBD1,TRBJ1-6,CASSSRDRRYNSPLHF,TGTGCCAGCAGCTCCCGGGACAGGAGATATAATTCACCCCTCCACTTT
TRBV27,NA,NA,TRBJ1-1,CASSLSGGGTEAFF,TGTGCCAGCAGTTTATCGGGCGGGGGGACTGAAGCTTTCTTT
TRBV12-3/TRBV12-4,few,NA,TRBJ1-2,CASSPSGGFGYTF,TGTGCCAGCAGTCCCTCCGGGGGTTTTGGCTACACCTTC
TRBV2,NA,TRBD1,TRBJ2-7,CASTRQGETFREQYF,TGTGCCAGCACAAGACAGGGGGAAACCTTTCGGGAGCAGTACTTC
TRBV7-3,NA,NA,TRBJ1-1,CASSALNRAENTEAFF,TGTGCCAGCAGCGCCCTCAACAGGGCCGAGAACACTGAAGCTTTCTTT
TRBV9,NA,TRBD1,TRBJ2-7,CASSADRASYEQYF,TGTGCCAGCAGCGCTGACAGGGCCTCCTACGAGCAGTACTTC
TRBV27,once,NA,TRBJ1-4,CASSRRFSTNEKLFF,TGTGCCAGCAGCCGGAGGTTCTCAACTAATGAAAAACTGTTTTTT
TRBV5-6,NA,TRBD1,TRBJ2-1,CASSLGWQGVRYNEQFF,TGTGCCAGCAGCTTGGGGTGGCAGGGGGTACGTTACAATGAGCAGTTCTTC
TRBV4-3,NA,NA,TRBJ1-4,CASSQESRDFINEKLFF,TGCGCCAGCAGCCAAGAATCCCGGGATTTCATAAATGAAAAACTGTTTTTT
TRBV12-3/TRBV12-4,NA,NA,TRBJ2-7,CASSGTVSYEQYF,TGTGCCAGCAGCGGGACTGTCTCCTACGAGCAGTACTTC
TRBV19,NA,NA,TRBJ1-2,CASSILRYGYTF,TGTGCCAGTAGTATCTTGCGGTATGGCTACACCTTC
TRBV29-1,NA,NA,TRBJ2-1,CSVEDPRNSYNEQFF,TGCAGCGTTGAAGATCCCAGGAATTCCTACAATGAGCAGTTCTTC
TRBV5-1,NA,TRBD1,TRBJ2-7,CASSLGTGAVSYEQYF,TGCGCCAGCAGCTTGGGGACAGGGGCCGTCTCCTACGAGCAGTACTTC
TRBV6-2/TRBV6-3,NA,NA,TRBJ2-2,CASSAGPTGELFF,TGTGCCAGCAGTGCAGGGCCCACCGGGGAGCTGTTTTTT
TRBV10-2,NA,TRBD2,TRBJ2-3,CASYGTSGGTPTDTQYF,TGCGCCAGTTACGGGACTAGCGGGGGGACCCCAACAGATACGCAGTATTTT
TRBV27,NA,TRBD1,TRBJ2-1,CASSHRDRGHEQFF,TGTGCCAGCAGTCACCGGGACAGGGGCCATGAGCAGTTCTTC
TRBV5-1,NA,NA,TRBJ2-5,CASSSVGLGETQYF,TGCGCCAGCAGCTCCGTGGGGCTCGGGGAGACCCAGTACTTC
TRBV6-5,once,NA,TRBJ2-5,CASRGRSQETQYF,TGTGCCAGCAGGGGGCGGTCCCAAGAGACCCAGTACTTC
TRBV7-9,once,NA,TRBJ1-3,CASSLVIRNTIYF,TGTGCCAGCAGCTTAGTAATTCGAAACACCATATATTTT
TRBV5-5,NA,NA,TRBJ1-3,CASSPALTGSGNTIYF,TGTGCCAGCAGCCCGGCGCTCACAGGGTCTGGAAACACCATATATTTT
TRBV30,NA,TRBD1,TRBJ1-2,CAWRWTGGTYYGYTF,TGTGCCTGGCGTTGGACAGGGGGAACGTACTATGGCTACACCTTC